A selection of T cell receptor beta chains follows, all from one sample in a study of T cell changes during pregnancy in multiple sclerosis. Assay: immunoSEQ multiplex PCR; the TCRdb copy retains only in-frame clones and omits some. The repertoire consists of roughly 69,000 clones, with roughly 90% occurring once and the leading ten covering 1.4% to 1.5%. This sample comprised peripheral blood, obtained in the second trimester of pregnancy. Receptor source: a female donor with multiple sclerosis, enrolled in a pregnancy study. Both conserved end residues are trimmed from each CDR3.

V: TRBV7-9
J: TRBJ2-1
CDR3: ASSLGQGRRNEQF

V: TRBV18
J: TRBJ1-1
CDR3: ASSPPGGGDTEAF

V: TRBV29-1
J: TRBJ1-5
CDR3: SVGTGTNQPQH

V: TRBV7-2
J: TRBJ2-1
CDR3: ASSLEASSYNEQF

V: TRBV2
J: TRBJ2-1
CDR3: ASDPAASDYNEQF

V: TRBV4-2
J: TRBJ1-2
CDR3: ASSQGARDNYGYT

V: TRBV7-2
J: TRBJ1-5
CDR3: ASSFDSGNQPQH

V: TRBV5-4
J: TRBJ2-1
CDR3: ASSLFERPNEQF

V: TRBV30
J: TRBJ1-1
CDR3: AWSRQGGTEAF

V: TRBV7-9
J: TRBJ1-1
CDR3: ASSSRGAGTEAF

V: TRBV30
J: TRBJ1-3
CDR3: AWSLDSYSGNTIY

V: TRBV5-6
J: TRBJ2-7
CDR3: ASSIYYEQY

V: TRBV25-1
J: TRBJ1-2
CDR3: ASSEYRDRGPHT

V: TRBV2
J: TRBJ1-2
CDR3: ASSEWAQGGYT

V: TRBV21-1
J: TRBJ2-2
CDR3: ASSKSSQGGTGELF

V: TRBV2
J: TRBJ2-3
CDR3: ASSGLEGGGWGTDTQY

V: TRBV7-2
J: TRBJ1-3
CDR3: ASSSSRSISGNTIY

V: TRBV7-3
J: TRBJ2-3
CDR3: ASSLLGGGTDTQY

V: TRBV4-2
J: TRBJ1-1
CDR3: ASSRTGEGTEAF

V: TRBV2
J: TRBJ1-1
CDR3: ASRLTLSEAF

V: TRBV7-9
J: TRBJ1-2
CDR3: ASSPPQGPLPSFYGYT

V: TRBV30
J: TRBJ2-2
CDR3: AWRGSGELF

V: TRBV18
J: TRBJ2-1
CDR3: ASSPVGGVYNEQF

V: TRBV6-1
J: TRBJ1-2
CDR3: AGGAAPSYGYT

V: TRBV2
J: TRBJ2-1
CDR3: ASLGSGQF

V: TRBV9
J: TRBJ1-1
CDR3: ASSVRGNTEAF

V: TRBV25-1
J: TRBJ2-1
CDR3: ASSELPGTGDVDEQF

V: TRBV9
J: TRBJ2-7
CDR3: ASSVAGQFKVDEQY

V: TRBV10-3
J: TRBJ1-2
CDR3: ATTGTGLGYT

V: TRBV2
J: TRBJ1-2
CDR3: ASSPRLRLDYGYT

V: TRBV5-6
J: TRBJ1-6
CDR3: ASSLGRGPLH

V: TRBV7-2
J: TRBJ2-5
CDR3: ASSRREVTQY

V: TRBV7-9
J: TRBJ1-2
CDR3: ASSRDGTAIYGYT

V: TRBV14
J: TRBJ1-6
CDR3: ASSPGRANSPLH

V: TRBV6-1
J: TRBJ2-7
CDR3: ASSRQGEGYEQY

V: TRBV6-5
J: TRBJ2-7
CDR3: ASSRFGGAYEQY

V: TRBV7-9
J: TRBJ1-1
CDR3: ASSLKDMNTEAF

V: TRBV5-1
J: TRBJ1-2
CDR3: ASSGGQGIPGYT